This T cell receptor beta chain comes out of a study of blood T cell repertoires in COVID-19. The V and J ends lost 8 bases and 10 bases respectively, with 26 bases between them. There are 14 residues in the CDR3. CDR1 and CDR2 from the germline V gene are GTSNPN and SVGIG (reference sequence). Original handling: Nucleated cell counts were estimated from reference gene primer amplification. Profiled with immunoSEQ multiplex PCR; TCRdb holds only in-frame clones, not every one. D and trimming come from the DNA, and the V and J calls and clone size come from that table. The data hold roughly 190,000 clones, with roughly 90% observed a single time. Allocation to cohorts depended on clinical history reported by the participants. This clone was seen a single time.

The source of this sequence is a woman between 25 and 40 years old who had recovered from COVID-19. This chain links TRBV30 with TRBJ1-1; D gene uncertain. The sample comprised PBMCs or T cells enriched from blood (not recorded which). CDR3 sequence: CAGKRSMRELRAFF. CDR3 DNA: TGTGCCGGTAAGAGAAGTATGAGGGAGTTACGAGCTTTCTTT. Using reference TRBV30 and TRBJ1-1 for the parts outside the CDR3, the full variable domain is SQTIHQWPATLVQPVGSPLSLECTVEGTSNPNLYWYRQAAGRGLQLLFYSVGIGQISSEVPQNLSASRPQDRQFILSSKKLLLSDSGFYLCAGKRSMRELRAFFGQGTRLTVV.